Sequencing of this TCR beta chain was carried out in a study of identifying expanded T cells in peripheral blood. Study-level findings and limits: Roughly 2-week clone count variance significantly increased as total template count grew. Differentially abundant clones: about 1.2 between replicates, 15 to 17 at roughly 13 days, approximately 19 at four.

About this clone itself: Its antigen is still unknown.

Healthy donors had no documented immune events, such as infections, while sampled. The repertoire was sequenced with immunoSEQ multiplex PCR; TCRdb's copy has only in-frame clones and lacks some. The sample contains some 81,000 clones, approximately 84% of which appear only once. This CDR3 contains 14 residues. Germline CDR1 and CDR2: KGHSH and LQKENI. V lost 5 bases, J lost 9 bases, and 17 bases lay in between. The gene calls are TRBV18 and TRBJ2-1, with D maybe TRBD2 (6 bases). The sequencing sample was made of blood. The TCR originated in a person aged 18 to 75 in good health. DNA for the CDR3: TGTGCCAGCTCATTACCGGGACTGCGTCCTGAGCAGTTCTTC. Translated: CASSLPGLRPEQFF.